This is a list of T cell receptor beta chains from one sample in a study of blood T cell repertoires in COVID-19. Here immunoSEQ multiplex PCR was the method, and the copy in TCRdb shows in-frame clones only, minus some. The sample holds 60,000 to 95,000 clones, around two thirds seen once. Sequenced sample: peripheral blood. Source of these receptors: a human donor with acute or convalescent COVID-19. The donor label of this sample is uncertain. Each CDR3 is given with its conserved first and last residue. D genes are given only for firm matches. A clone size is listed for some rows: how often the clone was seen (once, few, many), or a class if it is expanded.

V gene	J gene	clone size	D gene	CDR3 protein	CDR3 DNA
TRBV4-3	TRBJ1-1	-	TRBD1	CASSQADRAFGKAFF	TGCGCCAGCAGCCAAGCCGACAGGGCCTTTGGAAAAGCTTTCTTT
TRBV27	TRBJ1-2	-	TRBD1	CASSLRQGAVSYTF	TGTGCCAGCAGTCTACGACAGGGGGCCGTTAGCTACACCTTC
TRBV27	TRBJ2-3	-	-	CASSLKGERGRDTQYF	TGTGCCAGCAGTTTAAAGGGGGAAAGGGGCAGAGATACGCAGTATTTT
TRBV7-2	TRBJ1-3	few	-	CASSPSRGSGNTIYF	TGTGCCAGCAGCCCGAGTCGGGGCTCTGGAAACACCATATATTTT
TRBV7-9	TRBJ1-4	-	-	CASSVGQIEKLFF	TGTGCCAGCAGTGTAGGACAGATCGAAAAACTGTTTTTT
TRBV27	TRBJ2-1	-	-	CASRGRPESNEQFF	TGTGCCAGCAGGGGGCGGCCCGAGAGCAATGAGCAGTTCTTC
TRBV7-3	TRBJ1-3	few	-	CASSLSRGNTIYF	TGTGCCAGCAGCTTATCACGGGGAAACACCATATATTTT
TRBV5-1	TRBJ2-5	-	-	CASSLVSRDKETQYF	TGCGCCAGCAGCTTGGTATCCAGGGACAAGGAGACCCAGTACTTC
TRBV7-6	TRBJ2-1	-	TRBD2	CASSLGERGVDEQFF	TGTGCCAGCAGCTTAGGGGAGCGGGGGGTTGATGAGCAGTTCTTC
TRBV5-6	TRBJ2-2	-	-	CASSKPTPGGSGELFF	TGTGCCAGCAGCAAACCAACCCCAGGGGGGTCCGGGGAGCTGTTTTTT
TRBV3-1/TRBV3-2	TRBJ2-2	-	-	CASSRSGPNTGELFF	TGTGCCAGCAGCCGTAGCGGCCCGAACACCGGGGAGCTGTTTTTT
TRBV27	TRBJ2-5	-	TRBD1	CASSIRGRKETQYF	TGTGCCAGCAGCATCAGGGGGCGCAAAGAGACCCAGTACTTC
TRBV5-4	TRBJ1-6	once	-	CAFGVKGGGYNSPLHF	TGTGCCTTCGGAGTCAAGGGAGGGGGGTATAATTCACCCCTCCACTTT
TRBV30	TRBJ2-1	-	TRBD2	CAWRGGGSPTEQFF	TGTGCCTGGAGGGGGGGAGGGAGCCCCACTGAGCAGTTCTTC
TRBV2	TRBJ2-2	-	TRBD2	CASQVPRGGTGELFF	TGTGCCAGTCAGGTCCCGCGGGGGGGCACCGGGGAGCTGTTTTTT
TRBV12-3/TRBV12-4	TRBJ2-7	few	-	CASSLYTSYEQYF	TGTGCCAGCAGCCTCTATACTAGCTACGAGCAGTACTTC
TRBV28	TRBJ2-2	-	-	CASTTPRTPGGTGELFF	TGTGCCAGCACCACCCCTCGGACTCCTGGGGGGACCGGGGAGCTGTTTTTT
TRBV5-1	TRBJ1-2	-	TRBD1	CASSRTGQNYGYTF	TGCGCCAGCAGCCGTACGGGACAGAACTATGGCTACACCTTC
TRBV4-3	TRBJ1-5	-	-	CASSPQMGNQPQHF	TGCGCCAGCAGCCCACAGATGGGCAATCAGCCCCAGCATTTT
TRBV5-1	TRBJ1-2	few	-	CASSLALNYGYTF	TGCGCCAGCAGCTTGGCCCTTAACTATGGCTACACCTTC
TRBV18	TRBJ2-1	-	TRBD2	CASSGPSGLAGNEQFF	TGTGCCAGCTCAGGGCCTAGCGGCCTTGCCGGCAATGAGCAGTTCTTC
TRBV9	TRBJ2-5	-	-	CASSVVYRDF	TGTGCCAGCAGCGTAGTTTATCGGGACTTC
TRBV2	TRBJ1-1	-	-	CASSRWTEAFF	TGTGCCAGCAGTCGGTGGACTGAAGCTTTCTTT
TRBV5-5	TRBJ1-6	-	TRBD1	CASSGGQINSPLHF	TGTGCCAGCAGCGGGGGACAGATTAATTCACCCCTCCACTTT
TRBV18	TRBJ2-2	-	-	CASSPATGGAGELFF	TGTGCCAGCTCACCTGCAACAGGGGGGGCCGGGGAGCTGTTTTTT
TRBV6-5	TRBJ1-5	-	TRBD1	CASLDRARNQPQHF	TGTGCCAGCTTGGACAGGGCACGCAATCAGCCCCAGCATTTT
TRBV4-3	TRBJ2-5	-	-	CASSQEGALGETQYF	TGCGCCAGCAGCCAAGAGGGGGCTCTCGGAGAGACCCAGTACTTC
TRBV5-8	TRBJ1-4	few	TRBD1	CASSRPEDRGNEKLFF	TGTGCCAGCAGCCGCCCGGAAGACAGGGGGAATGAAAAACTGTTTTTT
TRBV5-8	TRBJ2-2	-	TRBD1	CASSLWTGRTGELFF	TGTGCCAGCAGCCTCTGGACAGGGCGCACCGGGGAGCTGTTTTTT
TRBV29-1	TRBJ2-7	-	TRBD2	CSVKAGGYEQYF	TGCAGCGTAAAAGCGGGAGGGTACGAGCAGTACTTC
TRBV5-1	TRBJ1-6	few	TRBD1	CASSLGTGRNSPLHF	TGCGCCAGCAGCCTCGGGACAGGGAGGAATTCACCCCTCCACTTT
TRBV19	TRBJ2-2	medium-sized	TRBD2	CASSIRLAGVRTPLNTGELFF	TGTGCCAGTAGTATTCGACTAGCGGGAGTACGGACCCCCTTAAACACCGGGGAGCTGTTTTTT
TRBV2	TRBJ1-5	-	TRBD1	CASSEVQGGQPQHF	TGTGCCAGCAGTGAGGTACAGGGGGGCCAGCCCCAGCATTTT
TRBV3-1/TRBV3-2	TRBJ2-1	-	TRBD2	CASSQDGGLLVNEQFF	TGTGCCAGCAGCCAAGATGGGGGACTACTAGTAAATGAGCAGTTCTTC
TRBV5-1	TRBJ2-5	-	-	CASSLQGVETQYF	TGCGCCAGCAGCTTACAGGGAGTGGAGACCCAGTACTTC
TRBV6-4	TRBJ1-5	once	TRBD1	CASSDPKLMGQGSNQPQHF	TGTGCCAGCAGTGACCCTAAACTAATGGGACAGGGCTCCAATCAGCCCCAGCATTTT
TRBV9	TRBJ2-3	-	-	CASSVQGPDTQYF	TGTGCCAGCAGCGTACAGGGCCCAGATACGCAGTATTTT
TRBV2	TRBJ1-3	-	-	CASKEMISGNTIYF	TGTGCCAGCAAGGAGATGATCTCTGGAAACACCATATATTTT
TRBV3-1/TRBV3-2	TRBJ2-1	-	-	CASSQDRLAESYNEQFF	TGTGCCAGCAGCCAAGATCGGTTAGCGGAGTCCTACAATGAGCAGTTCTTC
TRBV3-1/TRBV3-2	TRBJ1-1	-	-	CASSQAGVTEAFF	TGTGCCAGCAGCCAAGCAGGGGTGACTGAAGCTTTCTTT